A selection of T cell receptor beta chains follows, all from one sample in a study of spatial heterogeneity in lung cancer. TCRdb passed the 5' RACE reads through MiXCR, listing each CDR3 protein once. The table includes some 32,000 distinct CDR3 sequences, about 10% detected once. The sequencing used PBMCs, collected at follow-up. The receptor set was obtained from a female donor with early-stage non-small cell lung cancer. Each CDR3 is given with its conserved first and last residue. A D gene is named only where the DNA matches it firmly. A row's size may be missing; if present it is once, few, many or a size class.

TRBJ1-3 NA many TRBV4-3 TGCGCCAGCAGTCCTAGACCCAGCTCTGGAAACACCATATATTTT CASSPRPSSGNTIYF
TRBJ1-2 NA many TRBV27 TGTGCCGCGAGGCCGGGGGATGGATATGGCTACACCTTC CAARPGDGYGYTF
TRBJ1-2 NA few TRBV11-2 TGTGCCAGCAGCCTAGGAACAGGGAACTATGGCTACACCTTC CASSLGTGNYGYTF
TRBJ2-3 TRBD2 many TRBV15 TGTGCCACCAGCTTGGGGGGGACAGATACGCAGTATTTT CATSLGGTDTQYF
TRBJ2-5 NA many TRBV27 TGTGCCAGCAGTACCAAGGCCGGGACCCACCTAGAGACCCAGTACTTC CASSTKAGTHLETQYF
TRBJ1-1 NA many TRBV6-2/TRBV6-3 TGTGCCAGCAGTTCCGTCCAGGGCGACGCTGAAGCTTTCTTT CASSSVQGDAEAFF
TRBJ1-1 TRBD1 many TRBV4-2 TGTGCCAGCAGCCAAGACGAAGGGACAGGGACTGAAGCTTTCTTT CASSQDEGTGTEAFF
TRBJ2-7 TRBD2 many TRBV28 TGTGCCAGCAGTCCGATCTTAGCGGGCGCCTACGAGCAGTACTTC CASSPILAGAYEQYF
TRBJ2-5 TRBD2 few TRBV2 TGTGCTCTGACTAGCGAGGAAGAGACCCAGTACTTC CALTSEEETQYF
TRBJ1-1 NA NA TRBV6-5 TGTGCCAGCAGTTACGCCAGGCCCCCATTGAACACTGAAGCTTTCTTT CASSYARPPLNTEAFF
TRBJ2-3 NA NA TRBV11-2 TGTGCCAGTACTAGCATTGCGTCCACAGATACGCAGTATTTT CASTSIASTDTQYF
TRBJ2-7 NA NA TRBV7-9 TGTGCCAGCAGCGGCGGGACGCCGACCTACGAGCAGTACTTC CASSGGTPTYEQYF
TRBJ2-1 TRBD1 many TRBV29-1 TGCAGCGTTTCCAGGGGGTCCAGTGAGCAGTTCTTC CSVSRGSSEQFF
TRBJ2-7 TRBD2 many TRBV28 TGTGCCAGCAACTCGGGACTAACCTACGAGCAGTACTTC CASNSGLTYEQYF
TRBJ2-5 NA many TRBV11-2 TGTGCCAGCAGCTTGGAGGCCGCAGGGACCCAGTACTTC CASSLEAAGTQYF
TRBJ1-1 NA NA TRBV7-8 TGTGCCAGCAGCTTAGAACCCAACACTGAAGCTTTCTTT CASSLEPNTEAFF
TRBJ2-5 NA many TRBV28 TGTGCCAGCAGCCTGGCGGGGGAGACCCAGTACTTC CASSLAGETQYF
TRBJ2-5 NA many TRBV28 TGTGCCAGCAGCCCTGGGTCCCCCATTGTAGGGACCCAGTACTTC CASSPGSPIVGTQYF
TRBJ1-6 NA many TRBV9 TGTGCCAGCAGCGTAGGTGGGCCGGGTTCACCCCTCCACTTT CASSVGGPGSPLHF
TRBJ2-2 TRBD1 few TRBV6-1 TGTGCCAGCAGTTACGGGACAGGGCCCCCGAACACCGGGGAGCTGTTTTTT CASSYGTGPPNTGELFF
TRBJ1-1 NA few TRBV29-1 TGCAGCGTTGAAGATTCCGGGGTTGAAGCTTTCTTT CSVEDSGVEAFF
TRBJ2-7 TRBD1 NA TRBV5-6 TGTGCCAGCAGCTCCCGGGACAGTGGCTCTTTC CASSSRDSGSF
TRBJ2-4 NA few TRBV2 TGTGCCAGCAGTGAAACTATAGCCAAAAACATTCAGTACTTC CASSETIAKNIQYF
TRBJ2-3 NA few TRBV12-3/TRBV12-4 TGTGCCAGCAGTTTTGGGGGCACAGATACGCAGTATTTT CASSFGGTDTQYF
TRBJ2-1 NA many TRBV19 TGTGCCAGTAGTATCGTGACAGGCTCCTACAATGAGCAGTTCTTC CASSIVTGSYNEQFF
TRBJ2-1 TRBD2 many TRBV20-1 TGCAGTGTCAACGCCCCTAGCGGGGGGAGTGAGCAGTTCTTC CSVNAPSGGSEQFF
TRBJ2-3 TRBD2 NA TRBV28 TGTGCCAGCAGCACTAGCGGGGGGGCCGCCCTCTACACAGATACGCAGTATTTT CASSTSGGAALYTDTQYF
TRBJ2-3 TRBD1 NA TRBV12-3/TRBV12-4 TGTGCCAGCAGTGCCCGGGACAGGGGGACAGATACGCAGTATTTT CASSARDRGTDTQYF
TRBJ2-7 NA NA TRBV27 TGTGCCAGCAGTCCCGTCGATTTTCGATCCTACGAGCAGTACTTC CASSPVDFRSYEQYF
TRBJ1-1 TRBD1 many TRBV20-1 TGCAGTGCAGCCAGGGGGCGGACTGAAGCTTTCTTT CSAARGRTEAFF
TRBJ1-1 NA NA TRBV5-1 TGCGCCAGCAGCGGAGGGGACATGAACACTGAAGCTTTCTTT CASSGGDMNTEAFF
TRBJ1-3 TRBD1 NA TRBV12-3/TRBV12-4 TGTGCCAGCAGTATTGGACAGGGCGGAAACACCATATATTTT CASSIGQGGNTIYF
TRBJ2-3 TRBD2 many TRBV7-2 TGTGCCAGCAGCTCAGTAGCGGGGGGGGGCACAGATACGCAGTATTTT CASSSVAGGGTDTQYF
TRBJ2-1 TRBD1 few TRBV15 TGTGCCACCAGCAGACGGACAGGGCTCAATGAGCAGTTCTTC CATSRRTGLNEQFF
TRBJ2-7 NA many TRBV7-9 TGTGCCAGCAGCCCCCGTGCAGGGACTCCTTACGAGCAGTACTTC CASSPRAGTPYEQYF
TRBJ2-3 TRBD2 NA TRBV2 TGTGCCAGCATGCGGGGGGAGACCGATACGCAGTATTTT CASMRGETDTQYF
TRBJ1-5 NA few TRBV4-2 TGTGCCAGCAGCCAATCTTCCCCCCAGGGTCGGCCCCAGCCCCAGCATTTT CASSQSSPQGRPQPQHF
TRBJ2-1 TRBD2 many TRBV12-3/TRBV12-4 TGTGCCAGCAGTTTAGGGCTAGCGGGGGTCAATGAGCAGTTCTTC CASSLGLAGVNEQFF
TRBJ2-1 TRBD2 many TRBV29-1 TGCAGCGCCGCCAGACTAGCGGAGCCACCCGGTGAGCAGTTCTTC CSAARLAEPPGEQFF
TRBJ2-2 NA many TRBV30 TGTGCCTGGAGTGGGACAGTACGGAACACCGGGGAGCTGTTTTTT CAWSGTVRNTGELFF
TRBJ1-1 TRBD1 many TRBV6-1 TGTGCCAGCAGTGAAACAGGGGAGTTCACTGAAGCTTTCTTT CASSETGEFTEAFF
TRBJ1-2 TRBD1 many TRBV10-2 TGCGCCACCTGGGACAGTACTAACTATGGCTACACCTTC CATWDSTNYGYTF
TRBJ2-1 NA many TRBV6-2/TRBV6-3 TGTGCCAGCAGTTACTCTAGGAGCTCCTACAATGAGCAGTTCTTC CASSYSRSSYNEQFF
TRBJ2-5 TRBD2 many TRBV28 TGTGCCAGCAGTTGGGGGTTAGCGGGGGTCGCGGGAGAGACCCAGTACTTC CASSWGLAGVAGETQYF
TRBJ2-3 NA many TRBV4-3 TGCGCCAGCAGCCAAGATTCGACAGTGAACACAGATACGCAGTATTTT CASSQDSTVNTDTQYF
TRBJ2-1 TRBD2 NA TRBV5-5 TGTGCCAGCACCACGTTAGCGGGGCCATACAATGAGCAGTTCTTC CASTTLAGPYNEQFF
TRBJ2-3 NA many TRBV29-1 TGCAGCGTCGAAGGCAGGGGAAGAGATACGCAGTATTTT CSVEGRGRDTQYF
TRBJ2-1 NA many TRBV18 TGTGCCAGCACTACCGGCAGGGATCCCTACAATGAGCAGTTCTTC CASTTGRDPYNEQFF
TRBJ1-3 NA many TRBV5-1 TGCGCCAGCAGCTTGGATGGGGGCTCTGGAAACACCATATATTTT CASSLDGGSGNTIYF
TRBJ2-5 NA few TRBV5-1 TGCGCCAGCAGCTTGGAGGAGGGGGCAGAAACGGAGACCCAGTACTTC CASSLEEGAETETQYF
TRBJ1-1 TRBD1 NA TRBV3-1 TGTGCCAGCAGCCAAGGTACAGGGGGTGTGAACACTGAAGCTTTCTTT CASSQGTGGVNTEAFF
TRBJ2-2 NA few TRBV6-2/TRBV6-3 TGTGCCAGCAGTTACCCACAGGACTCAATTTACACCGGGGAGCTGTTTTTT CASSYPQDSIYTGELFF
TRBJ2-5 TRBD1 few TRBV5-6 TGTGCCAGCAGCCTACGGACAGGGGAGACCCAGTACTTC CASSLRTGETQYF
TRBJ2-5 NA few TRBV3-1 TGTGCCAGCAGCCAAGGTATAAATCAAGAGACCCAGTACTTC CASSQGINQETQYF
TRBJ1-5 NA many TRBV15 TGTGCCACCAGCAGAGAGTCGGGAGGGGGTCAGCCCCAGCATTTT CATSRESGGGQPQHF
TRBJ1-1 NA NA TRBV7-2 TGTGCCAGCAGCTTATCATGGAACCCGAACACTGAAGCTTTCTTT CASSLSWNPNTEAFF
TRBJ2-1 TRBD2 many TRBV20-1 TGCAGTGCTAGAGATGGACTAGCGGGCTACAATGAGCAGTTCTTC CSARDGLAGYNEQFF
TRBJ2-2 NA few TRBV11-1 TGTGCCAGCAGCTTAGCAGTGAACACCGGGGAGCTGTTTTTT CASSLAVNTGELFF
TRBJ2-3 NA NA TRBV5-6 TGTGCCAGCAGCTTGGGCTCAGATACGCAGTATTTT CASSLGSDTQYF